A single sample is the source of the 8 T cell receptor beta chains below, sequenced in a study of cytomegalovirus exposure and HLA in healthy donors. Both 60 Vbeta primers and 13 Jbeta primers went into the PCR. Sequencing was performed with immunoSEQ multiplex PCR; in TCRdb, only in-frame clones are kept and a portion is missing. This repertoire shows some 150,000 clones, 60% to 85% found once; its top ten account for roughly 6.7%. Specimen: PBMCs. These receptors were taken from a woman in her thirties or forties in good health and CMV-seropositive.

The CDR3 loop is CASSLEGLGGQETQYF. CDR3 bases: TGCGCCAGCAGCTTGGAGGGACTTGGGGGCCAAGAGACCCAGTACTTC. The rearrangement joins TRBV5-1 to TRBJ2-5, with D possibly matching TRBD2 (6 bases). The CDR3 runs 16 residues. Germline-derived CDR1 and CDR2 are SGHRS and YFSETQ. V lost 0 bases and J lost 1, with 13 bases in between.

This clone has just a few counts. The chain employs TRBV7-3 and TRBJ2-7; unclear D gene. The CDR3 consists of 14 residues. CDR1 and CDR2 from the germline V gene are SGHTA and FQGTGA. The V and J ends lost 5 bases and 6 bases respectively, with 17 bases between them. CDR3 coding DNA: TGTGCCAGCAGCCCCCGGATAGACTTCGGCGAGCAGTACTTC. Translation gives CASSPRIDFGEQYF.

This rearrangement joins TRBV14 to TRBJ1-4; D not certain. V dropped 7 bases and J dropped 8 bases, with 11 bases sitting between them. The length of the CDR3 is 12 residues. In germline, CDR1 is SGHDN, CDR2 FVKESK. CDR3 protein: CASTSEREKLFF. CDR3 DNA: TGTGCCAGCACCTCAGAGCGGGAAAAACTGTTTTTT.

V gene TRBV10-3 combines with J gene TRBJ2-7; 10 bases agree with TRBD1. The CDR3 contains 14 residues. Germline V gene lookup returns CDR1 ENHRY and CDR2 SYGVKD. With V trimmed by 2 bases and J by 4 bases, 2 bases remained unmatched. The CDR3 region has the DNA TGTGCCATCAGTGAGGACAGGGGGCCTTACGAGCAGTACTTC. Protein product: CAISEDRGPYEQYF.

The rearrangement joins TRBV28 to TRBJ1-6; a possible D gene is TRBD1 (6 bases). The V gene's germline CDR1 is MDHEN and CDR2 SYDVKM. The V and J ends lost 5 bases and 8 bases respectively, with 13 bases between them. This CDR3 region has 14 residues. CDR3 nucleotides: TGTGCCAGCAGTCCGGACAGAACCTATTCACCCCTCCACTTT. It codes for CASSPDRTYSPLHF.

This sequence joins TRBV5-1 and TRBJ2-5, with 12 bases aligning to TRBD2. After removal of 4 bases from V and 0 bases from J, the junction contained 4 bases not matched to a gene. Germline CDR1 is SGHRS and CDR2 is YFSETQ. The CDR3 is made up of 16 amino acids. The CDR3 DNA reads TGCGCCAGCAGCGGGGCTAGCGGGGGGGACCAAGAGACCCAGTACTTC. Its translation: CASSGASGGDQETQYF. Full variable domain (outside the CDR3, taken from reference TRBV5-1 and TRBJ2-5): KAGVTQTPRYLIKTRGQQVTLSCSPISGHRSVSWYQQTPGQGLQFLFEYFSETQRNKGNFPGRFSGRQFSNSRSEMNVSTLELGDSALYLCASSGASGGDQETQYFGPGTRLLVL.

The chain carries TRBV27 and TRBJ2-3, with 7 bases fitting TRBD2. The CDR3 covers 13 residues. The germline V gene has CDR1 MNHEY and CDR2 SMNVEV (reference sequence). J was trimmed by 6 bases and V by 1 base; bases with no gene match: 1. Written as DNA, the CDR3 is TGTGCCAGCAGTTTATGGCGGGGGGATACGCAGTATTTT. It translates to CASSLWRGDTQYF.

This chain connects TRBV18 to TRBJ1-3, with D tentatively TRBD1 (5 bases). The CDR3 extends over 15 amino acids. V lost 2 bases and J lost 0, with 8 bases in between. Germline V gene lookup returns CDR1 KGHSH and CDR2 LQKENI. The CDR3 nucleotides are TGTGCCAGCTCACCAATGCAGGGCTCTGGAAACACCATATATTTT. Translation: CASSPMQGSGNTIYF.